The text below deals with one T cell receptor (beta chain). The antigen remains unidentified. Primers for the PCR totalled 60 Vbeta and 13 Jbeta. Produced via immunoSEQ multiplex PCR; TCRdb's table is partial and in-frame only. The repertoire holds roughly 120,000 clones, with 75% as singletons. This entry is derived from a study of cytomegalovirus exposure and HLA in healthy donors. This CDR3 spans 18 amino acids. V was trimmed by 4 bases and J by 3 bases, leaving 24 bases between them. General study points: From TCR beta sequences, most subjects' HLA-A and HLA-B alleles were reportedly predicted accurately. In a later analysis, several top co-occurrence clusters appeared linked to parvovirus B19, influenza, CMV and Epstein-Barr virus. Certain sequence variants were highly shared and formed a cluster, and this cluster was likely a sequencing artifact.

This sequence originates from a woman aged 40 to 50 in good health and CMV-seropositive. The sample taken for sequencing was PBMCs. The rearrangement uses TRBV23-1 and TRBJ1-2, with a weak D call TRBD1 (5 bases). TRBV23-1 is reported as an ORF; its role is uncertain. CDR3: CASSPFLAGGTGDYGYTF. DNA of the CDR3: TGCGCCAGCAGTCCGTTTCTGGCCGGGGGGACCGGGGACTATGGCTACACCTTC.